This TCR beta chain is from a study of PD-1 blockade in classical Hodgkin lymphoma. Every patient had relapsed following autologous stem cell transplantation, and cohorts differed in brentuximab vedotin exposure. Sequenced by immunoSEQ multiplex PCR; TCRdb stores in-frame clones only, minus some. The sample lists tens of thousands of clones; just over 90% were seen once. There are 14 residues in the CDR3. V was pared by 0 bases and J by 6 bases, with 12 bases between. CDR1 and CDR2 from the germline V gene are SGHKS and YYEKEE (reference sequence). The TCR originated in a human donor with classical Hodgkin lymphoma. The chain has TRBV5-5 and TRBJ1-1, with D tentatively TRBD1 (5 bases). The specimen comprised peripheral blood mononuclear cells (PBMCs), sampled at baseline. In DNA form, the CDR3 reads TGTGCCAGCAGCTTGGATCCGGGACTGGCTGAAGCTTTCTTT. It is translated as CASSLDPGLAEAFF.